This TCR beta chain was sequenced in a study of lymphopenia after photon versus proton radiotherapy. Here immunoSEQ multiplex PCR was the method, and the copy in TCRdb shows in-frame clones only, minus some. The sample lists over 50,000 clones; around 88% were seen once. Study-wide findings and caveats: In patients who died, overall survival fell as post-nadir TCR diversity dropped more. Oligoclonal CD8+ Temra expansion after nadir drove photon patients' diversity drop. Only patients who died were analyzed for survival; proton advantage is unproven. Photon-treated patients lost naive T cells and TCR diversity; proton-treated stayed stable.

Concerning this clone itself: Antigen specificity is unknown.

The V segment lost 7 bases and the J segment 0 bases; nucleotides outside the gene matches: 5. The germline gives CDR1 SGHDT, CDR2 YYEEEE. The CDR3 consists of 14 residues. The material sequenced was peripheral blood, taken from a patient treated with photon-based radiotherapy. The rearrangement joins TRBV5-6 to TRBJ2-3, with 7 bases lining up with TRBD1. This TCR derives from a man aged 35 to 55 with gastric cancer. The CDR3 DNA is TGTGCCAGCCTATCGGGACAGAGCACAGATACGCAGTATTTT. Protein: CASLSGQSTDTQYF.